The TCR beta chain under discussion was sequenced for a study of long-term antiretroviral therapy in people with HIV. Overall study: The earliest samples came from an era when ART typically awaited falling CD4 counts.

Concerning this clone itself: The target antigen is unknown.

Each contributor possessed a minimum of one pre-ART and a minimum of two post-ART PBMC samples. The CDR3 sequence is 13 residues long. The germline CDR1 and CDR2 sequences are MNHNY and SVGAGI (reference sequence). With 4 bases removed from V and 3 bases from J, the gap between germline ends came to 9 bases. Investigators performed immunoSEQ version v3.0 at survey level. Assay used: immunoSEQ multiplex PCR; TCRdb lists only in-frame clones, some missing. Among around 25,000 clones listed, around 83% were seen once. Study-wide results and caveats: Dominating the repertoire at all time points were the clones that expanded before ART. Spans of CDR3 length were tighter for HIV repertoires than for controls.

The source material was unsorted PBMCs, sampled 3 years after starting antiretroviral therapy. The rearrangement joins TRBV6-6 to TRBJ1-1, with D unresolved. The TCR comes from a man aged 18 to 30 with HIV. The CDR3 region has the DNA TGTGCCAGCAGTTCACCATGGTACACTGAAGCTTTCTTT. Its translation: CASSSPWYTEAFF.